This TCR beta chain was found in a study of beta chain features in type 1 diabetes. The CDR3 is 19 amino acids. J lost 0 bases, V lost 0 bases, and 8 bases had no gene match. Germline-derived CDR1 and CDR2 are MGHRA and YSYEKL. Study-wide results and limits: In every one of the four CD4+ subsets, TCRB CDR3s were moderately but significantly shorter in Type 1 diabetes patients.

Reverse transcribing all isolated RNA meant expressed TCRB transcripts were sequenced. The data were produced by immunoSEQ multiplex PCR, yet TCRdb's version contains in-frame clones alone and is incomplete. This table has roughly 330,000 clones, approximately 13% appearing once. This clone was picked up one time. Its antigen is unidentified. The sample consisted of naive CD4+ T cells from blood. This receptor was identified in a young woman with type 1 diabetes. The rearrangement uses TRBV4-1 and TRBJ2-4, with 10 bases matching TRBD2. The CDR3 region is CASSQDPSGSRKAKNIQYF. The CDR3 nucleotides are TGCGCCAGCAGCCAAGATCCTAGCGGGAGCCGTAAAGCCAAAAACATTCAGTACTTC.